The 7 T cell receptor beta chains reported below all come from one sample, sequenced in a study of blood T cells in healthy people across ages (dated by TCRdb to about 2015). Libraries were made using 5' RACE. The sequencer was an Illumina HiSeq 2500. A second PCR of about 6 to 12 cycles was performed with a sample-barcoded 5' primer and a J-beta primer mix. The raw public data were reprocessed by TCRdb itself: fastp quality trimming at Q25, MiXCR clonotype calling, in-frame beta chains only. CDR3 protein sequences are deduplicated, and each keeps its most common genes and DNA. The sample table contains approximately 730,000 distinct CDR3 sequences; only one count was recorded for less than 70% of them. The top ten clonotypes cover around 41% of the sample. The material sequenced was blood. These receptors were obtained from an elderly man in good health.

V usage is TRBV24-1 and J usage is TRBJ2-7; D unresolved. V was shortened by 3 bases and J by 3 bases, with 5 bases between the two germline ends. From germline, CDR1 is KGHDR and CDR2 SFDVKD. This CDR3 has 12 amino acids. The CDR3 DNA sequence: TGTGCCACCAGTGATGGCTTCTACGAGCAGTACTTC. Amino acids: CATSDGFYEQYF.

The V gene is TRBV4-1, the J gene TRBJ2-1, with 10 bases that match TRBD2. Germline CDR1 MGHRA, CDR2 YSYEKL. CDR3 length: 15 amino acids. V lost 4 bases and J lost 8; bases outside the gene matches: 8. The CDR3, as DNA: TGCGCCAGCAGCCCCCTAGCGGGAGCATCCTATGAGCAGTTCTTC. This translates into CASSPLAGASYEQFF.

V is TRBV2 and J is TRBJ2-5; TRBD2 might be the D (6 bases). Germline V gene lookup returns CDR1 SNHLY and CDR2 FYNNEI. V lost 7 bases to trimming and J lost 4 bases, with 16 bases between them. The CDR3 covers 14 residues. Written as DNA, the CDR3 is TGTGCCAGCAACCCCAGGAGGGGTCGAGAGACCCAGTACTTC. Amino acids: CASNPRRGRETQYF.

This clonotype was counted between two and nine times. The chain joins TRBV7-2 to TRBJ2-1; D may be TRBD1 or TRBD2 (5 bases each). The CDR3 totals 13 residues. Germline V gene lookup returns CDR1 SGHTA and CDR2 FQGNSA. V was clipped by 5 bases and J by 9 bases, with 14 bases between them. Here the CDR3 reads CASSERGRGEQFF. The CDR3 nucleotides are TGTGCCAGCAGCGAGAGGGGCCGTGGTGAGCAGTTCTTC.

The chain is built from TRBV5-5 and TRBJ1-4; the D is unclear. The germline V gene has CDR1 SGHKS and CDR2 YYEKEE (reference sequence). This CDR3 comprises 11 residues. The V end was cut by 6 bases, the J end by 10 bases, with 10 bases between. The chain's CDR3 is CASTRDGKLFF. The CDR3 bases are TGTGCCAGCACCAGAGATGGAAAACTGTTTTTT.

The chain is built from TRBV7-2 and TRBJ2-1, with D possibly matching TRBD2 (5 bases). CDR1 and CDR2 from the germline V gene are SGHTA and FQGNSA. The CDR3 extends over 14 amino acids. Trimming cost V 2 bases and J 9 bases, with 14 bases left between them. The CDR3 protein is CASSLSGDRGEQFF. The CDR3 region has the DNA TGTGCCAGCAGCTTATCCGGGGATCGGGGTGAGCAGTTCTTC.

This clonotype was seen only a few times. The chain carries TRBV7-9 and TRBJ2-1; 7 bases are shared with TRBD1. Trimming removed 2 bases from V and 8 bases from J; junction bases left unmatched: 9. CDR1 and CDR2 from the germline V gene are SEHNR and FQNEAQ (reference sequence). This CDR3 comprises 15 residues. The CDR3 reads CASSLLGGSSDEQFF. The CDR3 nucleotides are TGTGCCAGCAGCTTATTAGGGGGCTCTTCTGATGAGCAGTTCTTC.